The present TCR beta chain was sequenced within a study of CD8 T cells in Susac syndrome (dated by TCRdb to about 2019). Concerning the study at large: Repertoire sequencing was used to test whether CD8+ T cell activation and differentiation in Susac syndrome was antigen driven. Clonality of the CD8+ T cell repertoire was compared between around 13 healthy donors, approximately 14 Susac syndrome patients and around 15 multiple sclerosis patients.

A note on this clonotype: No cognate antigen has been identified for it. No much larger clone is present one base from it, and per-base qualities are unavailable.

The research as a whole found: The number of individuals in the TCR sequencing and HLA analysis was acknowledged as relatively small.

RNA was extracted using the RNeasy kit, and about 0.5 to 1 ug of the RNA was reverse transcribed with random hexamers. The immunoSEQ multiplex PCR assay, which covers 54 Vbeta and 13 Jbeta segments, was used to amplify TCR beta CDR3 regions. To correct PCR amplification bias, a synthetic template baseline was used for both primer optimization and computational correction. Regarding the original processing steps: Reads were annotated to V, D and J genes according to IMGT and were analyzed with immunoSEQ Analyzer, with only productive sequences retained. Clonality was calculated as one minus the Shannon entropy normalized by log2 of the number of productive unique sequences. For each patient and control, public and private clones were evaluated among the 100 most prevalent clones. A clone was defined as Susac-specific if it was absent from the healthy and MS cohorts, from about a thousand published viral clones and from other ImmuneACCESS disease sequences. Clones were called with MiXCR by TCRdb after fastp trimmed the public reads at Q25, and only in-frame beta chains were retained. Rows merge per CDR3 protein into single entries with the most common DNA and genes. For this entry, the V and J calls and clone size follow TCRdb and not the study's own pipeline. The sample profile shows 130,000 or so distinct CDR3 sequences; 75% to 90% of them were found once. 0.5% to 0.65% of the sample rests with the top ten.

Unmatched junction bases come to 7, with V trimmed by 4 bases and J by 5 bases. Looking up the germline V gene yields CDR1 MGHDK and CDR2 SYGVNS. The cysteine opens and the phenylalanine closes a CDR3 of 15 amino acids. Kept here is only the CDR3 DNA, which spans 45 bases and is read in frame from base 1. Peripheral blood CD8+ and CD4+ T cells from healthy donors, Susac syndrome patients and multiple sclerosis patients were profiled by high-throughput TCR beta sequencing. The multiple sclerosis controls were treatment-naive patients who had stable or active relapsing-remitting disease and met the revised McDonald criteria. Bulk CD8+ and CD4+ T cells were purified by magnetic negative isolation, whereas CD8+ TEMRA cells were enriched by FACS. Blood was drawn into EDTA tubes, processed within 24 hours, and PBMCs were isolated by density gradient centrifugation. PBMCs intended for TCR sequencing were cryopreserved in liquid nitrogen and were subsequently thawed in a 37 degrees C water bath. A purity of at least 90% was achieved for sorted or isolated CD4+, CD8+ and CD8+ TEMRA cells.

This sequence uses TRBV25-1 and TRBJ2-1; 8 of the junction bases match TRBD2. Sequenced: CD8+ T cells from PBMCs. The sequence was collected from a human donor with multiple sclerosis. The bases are TGTGCCAGCAGTGGGGGACTAGTGTGGGACAATGAGCAGTTCTTC. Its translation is CASSGGLVWDNEQFF.